This entry lists 2 T cell receptor beta chains sequenced from one sample in a study of CD8 T cells in ankylosing spondylitis. MiXCR was run by TCRdb on the 5' RACE reads, yielding one entry per CDR3 protein. The sample carries approximately 150,000 distinct CDR3 sequences, under 45% recorded once. Sequencing was performed on synovial fluid, either unsorted or a sorted T cell fraction (not recorded which). These receptors originate from a male donor with ankylosing spondylitis.

This clonotype was observed once. The chain employs TRBV6-1 and TRBJ1-1, with D possibly matching TRBD1 (6 bases). This CDR3 contains 15 residues. V was clipped by 6 bases and J by 1 base, with 15 bases between them. From germline, CDR1 is MNHNS and CDR2 SASEGT. In DNA, the CDR3 is TGTGCCAGCAGACGATCTTACAGGGAGAACACTGAAGCTTTCTTT. Residues: CASRRSYRENTEAFF.

This clonotype was counted many times. The genes are TRBV11-2 and TRBJ1-4, with 9 bases identical to TRBD1. V was clipped by 4 bases and J by 4 bases; unmatched bases: 1. CDR1 SGHAT and CDR2 FQNNGV come from the germline V gene. The CDR3 spans 14 residues. The CDR3 sequence: CASSWGQGNEKLFF. CDR3 DNA sequence: TGTGCCAGCAGCTGGGGACAGGGTAATGAAAAACTGTTTTTT.